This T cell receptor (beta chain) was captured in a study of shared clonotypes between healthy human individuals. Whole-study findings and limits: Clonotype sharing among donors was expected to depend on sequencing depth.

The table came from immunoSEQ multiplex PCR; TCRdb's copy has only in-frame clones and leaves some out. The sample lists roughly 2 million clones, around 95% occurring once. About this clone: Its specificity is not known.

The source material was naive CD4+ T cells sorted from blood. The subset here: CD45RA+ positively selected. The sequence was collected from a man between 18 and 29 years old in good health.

The CDR3 spells CAWTRDRSPSGANVLTF. In DNA, the CDR3 is TGTGCCTGGACCCGGGACAGGTCTCCCTCTGGGGCCAACGTCCTGACTTTC. V usage is TRBV30 and J usage is TRBJ2-6; 8 nucleotides align to TRBD1. CDR3 length: 17 amino acids. The germline CDR1 and CDR2 sequences are GTSNPN and SVGIG (reference sequence). The J segment lost 0 bases and the V segment lost 4 bases, leaving 8 bases of the junction unmatched.